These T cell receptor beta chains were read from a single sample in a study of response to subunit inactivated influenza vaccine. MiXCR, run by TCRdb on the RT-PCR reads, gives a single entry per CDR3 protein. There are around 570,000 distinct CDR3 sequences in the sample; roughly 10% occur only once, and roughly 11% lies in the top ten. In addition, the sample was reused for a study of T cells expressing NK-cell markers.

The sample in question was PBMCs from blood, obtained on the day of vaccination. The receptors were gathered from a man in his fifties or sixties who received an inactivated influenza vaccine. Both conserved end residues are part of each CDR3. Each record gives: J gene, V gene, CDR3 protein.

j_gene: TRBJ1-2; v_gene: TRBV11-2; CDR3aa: CASSLRGGSGGYTF
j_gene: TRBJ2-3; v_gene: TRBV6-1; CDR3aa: CASSQHEGAVRYF
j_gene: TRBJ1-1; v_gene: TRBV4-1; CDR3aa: CASSQDRSKIMNTEAFF
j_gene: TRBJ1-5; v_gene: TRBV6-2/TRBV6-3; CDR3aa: CASSYANQPQHF
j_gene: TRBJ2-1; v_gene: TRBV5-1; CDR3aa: CASSFSGREYNEQFF
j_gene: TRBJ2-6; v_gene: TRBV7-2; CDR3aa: CASSWGWNSGANVLTF
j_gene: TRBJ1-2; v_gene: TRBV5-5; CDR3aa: CASSLAVNYGYTF
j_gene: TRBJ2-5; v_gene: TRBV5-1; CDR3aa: CASSAGRYQETQYF
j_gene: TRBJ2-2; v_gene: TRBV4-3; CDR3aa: CASSQLAGRTGELFF
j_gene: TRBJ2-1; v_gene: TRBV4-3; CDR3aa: CASSQDSSGRSGNEQFF
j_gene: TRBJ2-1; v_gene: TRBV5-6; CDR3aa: CASSPAGTSGSHEQFF
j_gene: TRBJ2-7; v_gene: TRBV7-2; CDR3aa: CASSTSRDRTEQYF
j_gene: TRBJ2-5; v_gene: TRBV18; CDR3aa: CASSPYLAGVGETQYF
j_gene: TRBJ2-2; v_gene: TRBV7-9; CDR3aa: CASRPSGMNTGELFF
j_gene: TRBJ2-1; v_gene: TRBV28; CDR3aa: CASSLSVAGPSYNEQFF
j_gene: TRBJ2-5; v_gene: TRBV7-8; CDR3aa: CASSRRPLILAGVGETQYF
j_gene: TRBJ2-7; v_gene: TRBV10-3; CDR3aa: CAISSGLAYEQYF
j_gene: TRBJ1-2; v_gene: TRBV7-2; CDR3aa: CASSLVGYGYTF
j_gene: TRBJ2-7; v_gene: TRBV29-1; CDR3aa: CSVGPGGVGTYEQYF
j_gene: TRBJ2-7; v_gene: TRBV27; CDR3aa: CASRKPGQGYEQYF
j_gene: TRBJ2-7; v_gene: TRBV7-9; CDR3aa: CASSLGHFYEQYF
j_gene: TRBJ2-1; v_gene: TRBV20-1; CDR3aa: CSAISGGAWNEQFF
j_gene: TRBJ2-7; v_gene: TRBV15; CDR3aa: CATSRGRDTYYEQYF
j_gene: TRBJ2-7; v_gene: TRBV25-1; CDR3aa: CASSAPSTPQYF
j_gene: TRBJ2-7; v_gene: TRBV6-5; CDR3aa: CASSYSGRGSYEQYF
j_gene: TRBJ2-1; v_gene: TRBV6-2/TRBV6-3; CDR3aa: CASSPHSGGYNNEQFF
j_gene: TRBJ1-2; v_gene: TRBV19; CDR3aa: CASGSRDRVYGYTF
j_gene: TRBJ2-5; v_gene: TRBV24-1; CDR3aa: CATSEWTGGKETQYF
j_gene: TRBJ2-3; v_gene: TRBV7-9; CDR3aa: CASSLASGGRRPDTQYF
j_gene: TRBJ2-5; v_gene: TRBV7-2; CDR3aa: CASSPWGLKETQYF
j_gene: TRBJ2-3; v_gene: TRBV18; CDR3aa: CASSPSGSGNTDTQYF
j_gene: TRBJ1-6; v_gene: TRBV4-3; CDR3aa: CASSQPGQGNNSPLHF
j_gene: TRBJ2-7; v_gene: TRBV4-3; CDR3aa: CASSQEVRGWPYEQYF
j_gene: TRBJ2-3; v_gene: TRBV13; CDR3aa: CASSQKGLAGTDTQYF
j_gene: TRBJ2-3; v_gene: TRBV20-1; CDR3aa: CSARRAIGGIAHTQYF
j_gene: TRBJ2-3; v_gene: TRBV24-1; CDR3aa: CATATSGGTDTQYF
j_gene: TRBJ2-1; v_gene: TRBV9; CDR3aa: CASSVEPSGINEQFF
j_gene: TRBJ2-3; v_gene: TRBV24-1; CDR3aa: CATSDSRGDTQYF
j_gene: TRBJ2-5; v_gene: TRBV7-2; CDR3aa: CASSLVGGGVVETQYF
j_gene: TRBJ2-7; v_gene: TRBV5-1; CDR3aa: CASSFGLAGRYEQYF
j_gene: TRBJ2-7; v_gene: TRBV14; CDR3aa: CASSQARQPSEQYF
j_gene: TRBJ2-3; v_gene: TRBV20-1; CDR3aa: CSANQGTADTQYF
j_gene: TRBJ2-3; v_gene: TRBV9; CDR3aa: CASSVGDRAPGTQYF
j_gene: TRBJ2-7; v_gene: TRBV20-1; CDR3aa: CSARSVRTSHEQYF
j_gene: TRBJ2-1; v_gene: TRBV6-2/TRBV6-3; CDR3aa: CASSSYRGGLAGYNEQFF
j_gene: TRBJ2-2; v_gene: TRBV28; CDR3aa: CASSLNWGRPTGSNGELFF
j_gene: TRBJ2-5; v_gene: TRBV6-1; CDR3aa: CASSEAGIPVQETQYF
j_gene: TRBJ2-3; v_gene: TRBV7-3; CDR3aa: CASIDIGGYTDTQYF
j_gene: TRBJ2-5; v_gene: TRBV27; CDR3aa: CASSLGAGATETQYF
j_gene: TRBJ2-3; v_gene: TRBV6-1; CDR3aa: CASGRVGHTDTQYF
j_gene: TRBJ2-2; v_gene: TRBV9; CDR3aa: CASSVGVRDTGELFF
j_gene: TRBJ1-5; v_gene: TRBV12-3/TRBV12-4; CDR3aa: CASSNIGQPQHF
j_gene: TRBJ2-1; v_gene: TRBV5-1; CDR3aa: CASSSGLEGNEQFF
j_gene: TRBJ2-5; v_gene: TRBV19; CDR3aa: CASSGRTSGRETQYF